Only a few counts were recorded for the clone carrying this T cell receptor beta chain. The antigen remains unidentified. V lost 0 bases and J lost 9, with 7 bases in between. The CDR3 length is 13 residues. Germline CDR1 reads SGHRS; CDR2 reads YFSETQ. Sort purity for all populations was recorded as exceeding 98%. These data belong to a study of beta chain features in type 1 diabetes. Study results and limitations: There was a moderate but significant shortening of TCRB CDR3s in all four CD4+ subsets of Type 1 diabetes patients. Naive, central memory and Treg TCRB repertoires seemed to resemble each other more closely in patients than they did in healthy donors.

Of the isolated RNA, all was reverse transcribed, and so the sequenced material was expressed TCRB transcripts. The assay was immunoSEQ multiplex PCR, and TCRdb's table has in-frame clones only and misses some. This table holds approximately 260,000 clones, about a fifth found once. This sequence joins TRBV5-1 and TRBJ1-6; D call uncertain. The sequenced sample consisted of naive CD4+ T cells from blood. This receptor was obtained from a middle-aged woman with type 1 diabetes. The CDR3 bases are TGCGCCAGCAGCTTGGAGATGAGTTCACCCCTCCACTTT. Translating it yields CASSLEMSSPLHF.